This T cell receptor beta chain is from a study of beta chain features in type 1 diabetes. Only a few counts were recorded for this clone. Since all of the isolated RNA was reverse transcribed, expressed TCRB transcripts were what got sequenced. Clones were sequenced by immunoSEQ multiplex PCR, and TCRdb holds only the in-frame ones, with some missing. The sample records more than 300,000 clones, 10% to 15% being singletons. Trimming shortened V by 2 bases and J by 5 bases, and 9 bases separated the two germline ends. Germline V gene sequence: CDR1 GTSNPN, CDR2 SVGIG (reference sequence). This CDR3 is built from 12 residues.

This clonotype originated in a young man in good health. V is TRBV30 and J is TRBJ2-5, with a possible D match to TRBD2 (5 bases). The specimen was naive CD4+ T cells from blood. CDR3 sequence: CAWSFGEETQYF. CDR3 coding DNA: TGTGCCTGGAGTTTCGGGGAGGAGACCCAGTACTTC.